This T cell receptor beta chain originates from a study of T cell responses to AZD1222 COVID-19 vaccine. Regarding the study as a whole: Reportedly, nearly half the spike-specific TCRs target unmutated variant regions. Spike-specific TCR breadth and depth were elevated following two AZD1222 doses. Among the donors, most were white British and more were female, and clonal diversity was possibly underestimated. Recipients of AZD1222 seropositive at baseline numbered only 6 or 7.

About this clone: The antigen remains unidentified. Other DNA sequences in the same sample also yield this CDR3.

CDR3 size: 14 residues. V was pared by 1 base and J by 3 bases, with 8 bases between. The germline gives CDR1 LNHNV, CDR2 YYDKDF (reference sequence). Method: immunoSEQ multiplex PCR; TCRdb's copy keeps in-frame clones and lacks some. The repertoire holds some 170,000 clones, approximately 90% seen once, with 1.5% to 2% in the top ten. Sequenced here: peripheral blood, sampled 28 days after the second AZD1222 dose. The chain joins TRBV15 to TRBJ2-3; D remains ambiguous. This clonotype was obtained from an adult who received the AZD1222 COVID-19 vaccine. The chain's CDR3 is CATSRGTRTDTQYF. The DNA of the CDR3 is TGTGCCACCAGCAGAGGTACCCGAACAGATACGCAGTATTTT.